Sequencing of this T cell receptor beta chain was carried out in a study of cytomegalovirus exposure and HLA in healthy donors. The length of the CDR3 is 16 residues. Germline values: CDR1 KGHSH, CDR2 LQKENI. The junction had 3 bases not matched to a gene; V was cut back by 2 bases and J by 4 bases. The PCR had 60 Vbeta and 13 Jbeta primers. TCRdb's copy holds only in-frame clones and misses some; the assay was immunoSEQ multiplex PCR. The sample lists 150,000 to 200,000 clones; 82% were seen once. Details on this clone: Its specificity is not known. The sample has other DNA sequences that encode this CDR3 too.

The study, taken as a whole, reports: As immune exposure information, only CMV serostatus was available. CMV antigen specificity was confirmed in vitro for a few CMV-associated chains. Across donors, most TCRs were seen rarely, yet some public ones were widespread. 87-base-pair reads could not separate some V segments, including TRBV6-2 and TRBV6-3.

The sample comprised PBMCs. The gene calls are TRBV18 and TRBJ1-5, with TRBD1 matching over 12 bases. The sequence was collected from a girl under 18 in good health and CMV-seropositive. This CDR3 is CASSPGTGGSNQPQHF. The CDR3 bases are TGTGCCAGCTCACCAGGGACAGGGGGCTCAAATCAGCCCCAGCATTTT.